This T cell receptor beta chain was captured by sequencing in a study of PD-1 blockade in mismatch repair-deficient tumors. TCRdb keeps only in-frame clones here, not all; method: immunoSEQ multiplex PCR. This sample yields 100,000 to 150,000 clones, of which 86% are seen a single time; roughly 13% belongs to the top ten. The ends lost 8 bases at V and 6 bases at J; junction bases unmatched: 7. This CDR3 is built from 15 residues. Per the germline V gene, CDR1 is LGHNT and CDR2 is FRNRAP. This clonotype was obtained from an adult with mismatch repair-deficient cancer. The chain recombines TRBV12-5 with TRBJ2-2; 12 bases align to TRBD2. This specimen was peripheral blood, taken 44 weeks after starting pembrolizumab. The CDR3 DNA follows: TGTGCTAGTACGAACCTAGCGGGAGGGCCCGGGGAGCTGTTTTTT. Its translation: CASTNLAGGPGELFF.